Listed here are 14 T cell receptor beta chains from one sample, sequenced in a study of cytomegalovirus exposure and HLA in healthy donors. The PCR made use of 60 Vbeta and 13 Jbeta primers. The assay was immunoSEQ multiplex PCR, and TCRdb's table has in-frame clones only and misses some. The profile shows 120,000 to 150,000 clones, roughly 73% of them singletons. Sequencing used PBMCs. The source of these receptors is a female donor in good health and CMV-seronegative.

The V call is TRBV5-4, the J call TRBJ1-3; D not certain. The V and J ends lost 4 bases and 0 bases respectively, with 5 bases between them. The CDR3 has 13 residues. Germline V CDR1 and CDR2: SGHNT, YYREEE (reference sequence). The CDR3 DNA reads as TGTGCCAGCAGCGAGATCTCTGGAAACACCATATATTTT. Protein product: CASSEISGNTIYF.

In DNA form, the CDR3 reads TGTGCCAGCAAGCGGGACAACACAGATACGCAGTATTTT. Translating it yields CASKRDNTDTQYF. This chain connects TRBV2 to TRBJ2-3, with D tentatively TRBD2 (7 bases). The CDR3 is made up of 13 amino acids. From germline, CDR1 is SNHLY and CDR2 FYNNEI. V shed 7 bases and J shed 2 bases, with 10 bases lying between them.

This clone was counted at least ten times. This CDR3 reads CASSSAISDEQFF. The CDR3 region has the DNA TGTGCCAGCAGCTCCGCTATTTCCGATGAGCAGTTCTTC. The chain carries TRBV11-2 and TRBJ2-1; D remains unclear. Trimming removed 4 bases from V and 8 bases from J, with 12 bases in between. This CDR3 region has 13 residues. Germline V gene data show CDR1 as SGHAT and CDR2 as FQNNGV.

This clone was recorded at least ten times. V gene TRBV6-1 combines with J gene TRBJ1-1, with a tentative D call TRBD1 (6 bases). Trimming removed 7 bases from V and 2 bases from J, with 17 bases in between. The CDR3 runs to 15 residues. Germline V gene lookup returns CDR1 MNHNS and CDR2 SASEGT. The CDR3 region has the DNA TGTGCCAGCAAACTTCAACAGGGAACTAACACTGAAGCTTTCTTT. Its protein is CASKLQQGTNTEAFF.

J is TRBJ1-3 and V is TRBV29-1; 9 bases are a match to TRBD1. Germline V gene data show CDR1 as SQVTM and CDR2 as ANQGSEA. V trimming: 7 bases; J trimming: 2 bases; junction bases outside the gene matches: 3. This CDR3 comprises 13 residues. CDR3 nucleotides: TGCAGCGGGGGGACAGGGACTGGAAACACCATATATTTT. Its translation is CSGGTGTGNTIYF.

This chain links TRBV6-5 with TRBJ1-1, with D hard to call. Germline assignment: CDR1 MNHEY and CDR2 SVGAGI. The CDR3 loop spans 13 amino acids. V was trimmed by 10 bases and J by 0 bases, leaving 12 bases between them. The CDR3 DNA follows: TGTGCCACCGGACTGGTTGTGAACACTGAAGCTTTCTTT. It translates to CATGLVVNTEAFF.

The CDR3 protein is CASSVEGVGSGNTIYF. As DNA, the CDR3 is TGTGCCAGCAGCGTAGAGGGGGTCGGTTCTGGAAACACCATATATTTT. The chain couples TRBV9 to TRBJ1-3, with D perhaps matching TRBD1 (6 bases). In germline, CDR1 is SGDLS, CDR2 YYNGEE. This CDR3 has 16 amino acids. V was shortened by 0 bases and J by 1 base, with 11 bases between the two germline ends.

The genes are TRBV5-1 and TRBJ1-1, with D possibly TRBD1 on 5 matching bases. The CDR3 length is 24 residues. Germline assignment: CDR1 SGHRS and CDR2 YFSETQ. V dropped 0 bases and J dropped 7 bases, with 43 bases sitting between them. The CDR3 DNA follows: TGCGCCAGCAGCTTGGGGAGGGTACGGGGGGGTAGAACGGGGAGATTCCTCTCCACGAATGAAGCTTTCTTT. This codes for CASSLGRVRGGRTGRFLSTNEAFF.

This chain links TRBV19 with TRBJ2-2; perhaps TRBD1 as D (6 bases). The CDR3 contains 15 residues. Trimming removed 3 bases at V and 1 base at J, with 9 bases between. CDR1 is LNHDA and CDR2 is SQIVND in the germline V gene (reference sequence). This CDR3 reads CASSIATGNTGELFF. Written as DNA, the CDR3 is TGTGCCAGTAGTATCGCGACAGGGAACACCGGGGAGCTGTTTTTT.

This chain links TRBV5-8 with TRBJ1-5, with 9 bases matching TRBD1. Trimming removed 4 bases from V and 4 bases from J; junction bases left unmatched: 12. CDR1 and CDR2 from the germline V gene are SGHTS and YDEGEE. CDR3 length: 17 amino acids. CDR3 bases: TGTGCCAGCAGCCAGGCCCAGGGACAGGGAGTGAATCAGCCCCAGCATTTT. This encodes CASSQAQGQGVNQPQHF. Full variable domain (missing parts from reference TRBV5-8 and TRBJ1-5): EAGVTQSPTHLIKTRGQQATLRCSPISGHTSVYWYQQALGLGLQFLLWYDEGEERNRGNFPPRFSGRQFPNYSSELNVNALELEDSALYLCASSQAQGQGVNQPQHFGDGTRLSIL.

This clone was counted between two and nine times. V usage is TRBV2 and J usage is TRBJ1-1, with no clear D. From germline, CDR1 is SNHLY and CDR2 FYNNEI. V lost 3 bases to trimming and J lost 5 bases, with 7 bases between them. CDR3 length equals 12 residues. The CDR3 DNA is TGTGCCAGCAGTGAGCGACAAACTGAAGCTTTCTTT. Translating gives CASSERQTEAFF. The variable domain in full, with the rest retrieved from reference TRBV2 and TRBJ1-1, is EPEVTQTPSHQVTQMGQEVILRCVPISNHLYFYWYRQILGQKVEFLVSFYNNEISEKSEIFDDQFSVERPDGSNFTLKIRSTKLEDSAMYFCASSERQTEAFFGQGTRLTVV.

The chain uses TRBV6-5 and TRBJ2-7, with 13 bases aligning to TRBD2. V shed 7 bases and J 1 base; nucleotides not matched to a gene: 4. This CDR3 comprises 15 residues. The germline CDR1 and CDR2 sequences are MNHEY and SVGAGI. DNA of the CDR3: TGTGCCAGCACCGTACTAGCGGGAGGGTCCTACGAGCAGTACTTC. Its protein product is CASTVLAGGSYEQYF.

This clone has just one count. This chain joins TRBV7-9 and TRBJ1-2; 9 positions match TRBD1. Germline-derived CDR1 and CDR2 are SEHNR and FQNEAQ (reference sequence). Unmatched junction bases numbered 2, after V lost 4 bases and J lost 2 bases. This CDR3 spans 14 amino acids. In nucleotides, the CDR3 is TGTGCCAGCAGCTACGGGACAGGGAACTATGGCTACACCTTC. Amino acid sequence: CASSYGTGNYGYTF.

This CDR3 reads CASSLLNGEQYF. Written as DNA, the CDR3 is TGTGCCAGCAGTTTACTAAATGGCGAGCAGTACTTC. The V gene is TRBV28, the J gene TRBJ2-7, with D unclear. V lost 2 bases and J 6 bases, leaving 8 bases between the germline ends. Germline V gene lookup returns CDR1 MDHEN and CDR2 SYDVKM. There are 12 residues in the CDR3.